This T cell receptor (beta chain) was obtained from a study of graft-versus-host responses after intestinal transplantation. Study background: For two to four years after anti-thymocyte globulin induction, all recipients took tacrolimus and steroids. Regarding the study as a whole: Recipient marrow held GvH clones, some first seen in ileum or blood. Patients with graft-donor T cell macrochimerism had high graft-versus-host to host-versus-graft clonal ratios in allografts.

The repertoire was sequenced with immunoSEQ multiplex PCR; TCRdb's copy has only in-frame clones and lacks some. Here the sample spans around 100,000 clones, 85% to 95% being singletons. The germline CDR1 and CDR2 sequences are SGHRS and YFSETQ. Between the trimmed V and J ends, which lost 1 base and 5 bases, there was a span of 18 bases. The CDR3 has 16 residues. Comments on this clone: As yet, its antigen is unknown.

V and J are TRBV5-1 and TRBJ1-1; D might be TRBD1 (5 bases). Material: unstimulated CD8+ T cells sorted from spleen or lymph node cells, obtained before transplant. This clonotype originated in a human donor who was the organ donor for an intestinal transplant. In nucleotides, the CDR3 is TGCGCCAGCAGCTTGTCACCGTCGACAGTAGGGACTGAAGCTTTCTTT. The encoded protein is CASSLSPSTVGTEAFF.